This T cell receptor (beta chain) was sequenced for a study of shared clonotypes between healthy human individuals. Each PCR replicate from the sorted subsets contained 150 to 250 ng DNA, which is about 31,000 T cell genomes. In the original analysis: ImmunoSEQ sequences covered only the junction and lacked quality scores; filtering therefore differed. The method was immunoSEQ multiplex PCR; TCRdb's version includes in-frame clones alone and lacks a portion of them. That table furnishes V, J and clone size, whereas the DNA furnished D and trimming. The data contain about 1 million clones, roughly 74% of them singletons. Germline V gene lookup returns CDR1 SGHRS and CDR2 YFSETQ. CDR3 length equals 13 residues. Trimming pared 0 bases from V and 2 bases from J, leaving 4 bases between. General study results and limits: Naive subsets tended to show greater estimated richness than memory subsets. An expected dependence of interdonor clonotype sharing on sequencing depth was noted.

On this clone: Its antigen is unidentified. Other DNA sequences in the sample encode the same CDR3.

The rearrangement links TRBV5-1 to TRBJ2-3; D remains ambiguous. This receptor was identified in a man aged 18 to 30 in good health. Some clones in this sample may be carry-over from other donors' samples. Material for sequencing was memory CD4+ T cells from PBMCs. As to subset: CD45RA-negative fraction. Written as DNA, the CDR3 is TGCGCCAGCAGCTTGGGAGCCACAGATACGCAGTATTTT. Its protein is CASSLGATDTQYF.